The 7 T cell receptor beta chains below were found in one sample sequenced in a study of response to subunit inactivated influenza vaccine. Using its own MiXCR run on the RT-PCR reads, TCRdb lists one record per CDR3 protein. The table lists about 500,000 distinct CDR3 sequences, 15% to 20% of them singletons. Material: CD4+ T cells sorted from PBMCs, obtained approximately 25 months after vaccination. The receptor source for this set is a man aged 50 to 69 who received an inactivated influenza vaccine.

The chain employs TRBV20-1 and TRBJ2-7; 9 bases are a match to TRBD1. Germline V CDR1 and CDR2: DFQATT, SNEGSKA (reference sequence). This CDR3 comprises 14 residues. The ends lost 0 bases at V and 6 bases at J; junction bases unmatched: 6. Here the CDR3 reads CSAREGTGRAEQYF. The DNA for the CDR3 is TGCAGTGCTAGAGAAGGGACAGGGAGAGCCGAGCAGTACTTC.

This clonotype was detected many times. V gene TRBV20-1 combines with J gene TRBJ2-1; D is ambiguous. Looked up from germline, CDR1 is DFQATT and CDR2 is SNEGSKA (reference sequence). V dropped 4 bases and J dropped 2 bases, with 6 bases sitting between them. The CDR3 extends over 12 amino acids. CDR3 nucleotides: TGCAGTGCTACCAAGACCTACAATGAGCAGTTCTTC. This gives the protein CSATKTYNEQFF.

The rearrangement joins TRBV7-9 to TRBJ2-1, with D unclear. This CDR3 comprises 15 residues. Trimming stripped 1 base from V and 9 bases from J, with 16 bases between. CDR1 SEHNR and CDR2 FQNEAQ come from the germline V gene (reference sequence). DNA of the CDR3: TGTGCCAGCAGCTTAGAAGAAGGGAAAGGATCTGAGCAGTTCTTC. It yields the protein CASSLEEGKGSEQFF. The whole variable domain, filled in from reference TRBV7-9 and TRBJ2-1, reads DTGVSQNPRHKITKRGQNVTFRCDPISEHNRLYWYRQTLGQGPEFLTYFQNEAQLEKSRLLSDRFSAERPKGSFSTLEIQRTEQGDSAMYLCASSLEEGKGSEQFFGPGTRLTVL.

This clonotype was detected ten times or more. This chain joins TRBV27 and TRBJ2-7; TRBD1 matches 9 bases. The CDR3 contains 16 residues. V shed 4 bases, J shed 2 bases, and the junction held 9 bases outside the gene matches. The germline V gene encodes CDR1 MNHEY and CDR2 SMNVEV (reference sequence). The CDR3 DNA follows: TGTGCCAGCAGTTCCTCCGGGACAGGGAGGCCCTACGAGCAGTACTTC. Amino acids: CASSSSGTGRPYEQYF.

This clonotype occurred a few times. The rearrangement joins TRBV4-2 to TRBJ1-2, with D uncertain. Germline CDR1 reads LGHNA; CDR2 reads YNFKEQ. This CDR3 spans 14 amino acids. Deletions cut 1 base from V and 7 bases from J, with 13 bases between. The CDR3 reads CASSQVGRGIGYTF. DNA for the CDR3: TGTGCCAGCAGCCAAGTAGGGAGAGGGATTGGCTACACCTTC.

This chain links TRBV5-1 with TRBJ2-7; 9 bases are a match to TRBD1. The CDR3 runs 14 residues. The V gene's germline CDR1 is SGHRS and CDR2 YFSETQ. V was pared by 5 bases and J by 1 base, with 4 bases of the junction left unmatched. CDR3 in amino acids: CASSAGTGSYEQYF. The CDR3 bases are TGCGCCAGCAGTGCCGGGACAGGGTCCTACGAGCAGTACTTC.

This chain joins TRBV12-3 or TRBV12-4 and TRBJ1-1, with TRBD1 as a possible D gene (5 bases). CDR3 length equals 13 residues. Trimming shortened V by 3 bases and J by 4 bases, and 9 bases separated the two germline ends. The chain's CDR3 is CASSFQGPTEAFF. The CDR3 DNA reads TGTGCCAGCAGTTTCCAGGGACCCACTGAAGCTTTCTTT.